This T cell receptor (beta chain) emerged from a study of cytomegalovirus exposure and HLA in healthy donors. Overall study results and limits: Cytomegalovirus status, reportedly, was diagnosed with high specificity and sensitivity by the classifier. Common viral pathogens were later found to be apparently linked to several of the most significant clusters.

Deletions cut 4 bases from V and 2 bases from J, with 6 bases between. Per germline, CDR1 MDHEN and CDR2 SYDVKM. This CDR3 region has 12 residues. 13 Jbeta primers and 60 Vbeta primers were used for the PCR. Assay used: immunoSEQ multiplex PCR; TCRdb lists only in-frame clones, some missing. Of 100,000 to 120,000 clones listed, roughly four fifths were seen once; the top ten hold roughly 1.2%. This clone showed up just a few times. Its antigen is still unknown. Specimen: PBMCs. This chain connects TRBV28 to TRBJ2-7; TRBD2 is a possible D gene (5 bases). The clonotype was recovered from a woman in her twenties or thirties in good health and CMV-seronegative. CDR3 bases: TGTGCCAGCAGTTCCGGGACCTACGAGCAGTACTTC. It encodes CASSSGTYEQYF.